A selection of T cell receptor beta chains follows, all from one sample in a study of long-term antiretroviral therapy in people with HIV. The table came from immunoSEQ multiplex PCR; TCRdb's copy has only in-frame clones and leaves some out. The sample has 25,000 to 30,000 clones, 80% to 90% seen once; the top ten hold roughly 3.9%. The source material was unsorted PBMCs, sampled 1.8 years after starting antiretroviral therapy. All receptors derive from a woman younger than 30 with HIV. Each CDR3 is given with its conserved first and last residue. A D gene is named only where the DNA matches it firmly. Not all rows give a size; the values are once, few, many and, for expanded clones, a class.

>-|-|TRBV15|TRBJ1-5
TGTGCCACCAGCAGAGATTCAGCTAGCGGCAATCAGCCCCAGCATTTT
CATSRDSASGNQPQHF
>-|TRBD1|TRBV5-1|TRBJ2-2
TGCGCCAGCAGCTTGGGGACAGGGTCCCCCCATCCTAAGAACACCGGGGAGCTGTTTTTT
CASSLGTGSPHPKNTGELFF
>-|-|TRBV9|TRBJ1-2
TGTGCCAGCAGCGAAACTTTGGGGAACTATGGCTACACCTTC
CASSETLGNYGYTF
>-|-|TRBV7-2|TRBJ2-7
TGTGCCAGCAGCTGGGGGTGGGACGGGTACGAGCAGTACTTC
CASSWGWDGYEQYF
>-|-|TRBV28|TRBJ2-1
TGTGCTATTGACAGATACAATGAGCAGTTCTTC
CAIDRYNEQFF
>-|TRBD1|TRBV7-6|TRBJ2-5
TGTGCCAGCAGCTCCCGGACAGGGTTAGAGACCCAGTACTTC
CASSSRTGLETQYF
>-|-|TRBV28|TRBJ2-4
TGTGCCAGCAGTCCGGTAGCGGCAGCCAAAAACATTCAGTACTTC
CASSPVAAAKNIQYF
>-|TRBD1|TRBV6-5|TRBJ1-2
TGTGCCAGCAGCTCTGACAGGGGGCGTGATGGCTACACCTTC
CASSSDRGRDGYTF
>-|-|TRBV27|TRBJ2-1
TGTGCCAGCCAGGGCTCCTACAATGAGCAGTTCTTC
CASQGSYNEQFF
>few|-|TRBV19|TRBJ1-3
TGTGCCAGTAGTATTCTAACTGGAAACACCATATATTTT
CASSILTGNTIYF
>-|TRBD1|TRBV27|TRBJ1-1
TGTGCCAGCAGTTCCCCAGGGGGGAACACTGAAGCTTTCTTT
CASSSPGGNTEAFF
>once|TRBD2|TRBV5-1|TRBJ2-3
TGCGCCAGCAGCTTTCCCGGGGAGGGAGATACGCAGTATTTT
CASSFPGEGDTQYF
>-|TRBD1|TRBV18|TRBJ1-4
TGTGCCAGCTCACCCCTTCCGGGACAGGCCTCAACTAATGAAAAACTGTTTTTT
CASSPLPGQASTNEKLFF
>-|-|TRBV11-2|TRBJ1-2
TGTGCCAGCAGCTTAGACGTGGGGGGTGGGTACTATGGCTACACCTTC
CASSLDVGGGYYGYTF
>-|TRBD2|TRBV6-5|TRBJ2-1
TGTGCCAGCAGTTCCTGGACTAGCGGGAGCTATGAGCAGTTCTTC
CASSSWTSGSYEQFF
>-|-|TRBV7-3|TRBJ2-5
TGTGCCAGCAGCCTTAACCCTAGGGAGACCCAGTACTTC
CASSLNPRETQYF
>-|-|TRBV4-3|TRBJ2-5
TGCGCCAGCAGCCAAGAGGGACCCAGGGCGTGGAGGTACCACAGGGAGACCCAGTACTTC
CASSQEGPRAWRYHRETQYF
>-|-|TRBV18|TRBJ1-2
TGTGCCAGCTCACCACAAATTAACGCTGGCTACACCTTC
CASSPQINAGYTF
>-|TRBD2|TRBV7-3|TRBJ2-7
TGTGCCAGCAGCCCTGATGCGGGAGGAGGGTACGAGCAGTACTTC
CASSPDAGGGYEQYF
>-|-|TRBV4-3|TRBJ2-3
TGCGCCAGCAGTCGGGAGAGCACAGATACACAGTATTTT
CASSRESTDTQYF
>-|-|TRBV6-6|TRBJ1-5
TGTGCCAGCAGCAGCCGGGCCCCGTCGAATCAGCCCCAGCATTTT
CASSSRAPSNQPQHF
>-|-|TRBV7-9|TRBJ2-7
TGTGCCAGCAGCCCACGGACAGACGGAGAGCAGTACTTC
CASSPRTDGEQYF
>-|-|TRBV13|TRBJ2-5
TGTGCCAGCAGCTTAGGACAGTATGGAGAGACCCAGTACTTC
CASSLGQYGETQYF
>-|TRBD2|TRBV19|TRBJ2-7
TGTGCCAGTAGTGGGGCCAGCGGGGACTCCTACGAGCAGTACTTC
CASSGASGDSYEQYF
>-|-|TRBV6-1|TRBJ1-5
TGTGCCAGCAGTTTAGACCGTCCCAATCAGCCCCAGCATTTT
CASSLDRPNQPQHF
>-|-|TRBV7-9|TRBJ1-1
TGTGCCAGCAGCTTTGCCGGGGGGCGGGCTGAAGCTTTCTTT
CASSFAGGRAEAFF
>-|-|TRBV9|TRBJ1-1
TGTGCCAGCAGCGCTTGGTCCGGCGGGGGCACTGAAGCTTTCTTT
CASSAWSGGGTEAFF
>-|-|TRBV5-4|TRBJ2-5
TGTGCCACGGAGGTAGGGAACACAGCTAAGACCCAGTACTTC
CATEVGNTAKTQYF
>-|-|TRBV4-1|TRBJ1-2
TGCGCCAGCACCCTCGACCGCCTGACTGGCGGCTACACCTTC
CASTLDRLTGGYTF
>-|TRBD2|TRBV10-2|TRBJ2-3
TGCGCCAGCTTGGCTAGCGGGAGGCCGAGCACAGATACGCAGTATTTT
CASLASGRPSTDTQYF
>-|-|TRBV5-8|TRBJ2-7
TGCGCCAGCAGCCCCCGGACGGGCAGGGGCGAGCAGTACTTC
CASSPRTGRGEQYF
>once|-|TRBV5-4|TRBJ1-1
TGTGCCAGCAAGCTTCGTCGTCAGGCGAACACTGAAGCTTTCTTT
CASKLRRQANTEAFF
>-|-|TRBV7-2|TRBJ2-3
TGTGCCAGCAGCTTAGAAGGGCCCCACACAGATACGCAGTATTTT
CASSLEGPHTDTQYF
>-|-|TRBV7-2|TRBJ1-5
TGTGCCAGCAGCTACCCCGGCGGCCAGCCCCAGCATTTT
CASSYPGGQPQHF
>-|-|TRBV7-9|TRBJ1-6
TGTGCCAGCAGCTTAGGTGCAGCGGGAAATTCACCCCTCCACTTT
CASSLGAAGNSPLHF
>-|-|TRBV7-7|TRBJ2-2
TGTGCTAGCAGCTTAGCAGGGTTCACCGGGGAGCTGTTTTTT
CASSLAGFTGELFF
>-|-|TRBV7-8|TRBJ1-1
TGTGCCAGCAGCTTAGGTAAGGCCGTGAACACTGAAGCTTTCTTT
CASSLGKAVNTEAFF
>-|TRBD1|TRBV7-9|TRBJ1-1
TGTGCCAGCAGCCCGGACAGGGTTGTGAACACTGAAGCTTTCTTT
CASSPDRVVNTEAFF
>once|TRBD2|TRBV19|TRBJ2-7
TGTGCCAGTACGAGCGGGACCGGGACCTACGAGCAGTACTTC
CASTSGTGTYEQYF
>-|-|TRBV27|TRBJ2-1
TGTGCCAGCAGTTTATCTGGGCAGGACAATGAGCAGTTCTTC
CASSLSGQDNEQFF
>few|-|TRBV5-1|TRBJ2-7
TGCGCCAGCAAAGAGGGCTTGGAGCAGTACTTC
CASKEGLEQYF
>-|-|TRBV29-1|TRBJ1-1
TGCAGCGTTGGTACAACAGAGGAAACTGAAGCTTTCTTT
CSVGTTEETEAFF
>-|-|TRBV28|TRBJ2-7
TGTGCCAGCAGTTTAGAGGCAACATCCTACGAGCAGTACTTC
CASSLEATSYEQYF
>-|TRBD1|TRBV7-2|TRBJ1-2
TGTGCCAGCAGCGACCGGGACAGGCTTTGGAGCGATGGCTACACCTTC
CASSDRDRLWSDGYTF
>-|TRBD2|TRBV5-6|TRBJ2-5
TGTGCCAGCAGCTTGGGACCCTTTAGCGGGAAAGAGACCCAGTACTTC
CASSLGPFSGKETQYF
>-|TRBD2|TRBV19|TRBJ2-3
TGTGCCAGTAGTATTGGTAGCGGGAGGGGTGATACGCAGTATTTT
CASSIGSGRGDTQYF
>-|-|TRBV29-1|TRBJ1-1
TGCAGCGTTTGCAACAGGGACAACACTGAAGCTTTCTTT
CSVCNRDNTEAFF
>-|-|TRBV11-2|TRBJ2-7
TGTGCCAGCAGCCCAAACCTCTACGAGCAGTACTTC
CASSPNLYEQYF
>-|-|TRBV19|TRBJ1-2
TGTGCCAGTAGGTTCCGGGACGGCCATAACTATGGCTACACCTTC
CASRFRDGHNYGYTF
>-|TRBD1|TRBV18|TRBJ2-7
TGTGCCAGCTCACCCTCGGGACAGCTTATCGAGCAGTACTTC
CASSPSGQLIEQYF
>-|TRBD2|TRBV5-1|TRBJ2-7
TGCGCCAGCAGCCCGGGAGGAGGGCCGAACAGACAACCCTACGAGCAGTACTTC
CASSPGGGPNRQPYEQYF
>-|TRBD2|TRBV7-2|TRBJ2-7
TGTGCCAGCAGCTCCCGGACTAGCGAAAACTACGAGCAGTACTTC
CASSSRTSENYEQYF
>once|-|TRBV28|TRBJ2-7
TGTGCCAGCAGTTTTAGAGGAGGGAACGAGCAGTACTTC
CASSFRGGNEQYF
>once|TRBD1|TRBV2|TRBJ2-1
TGTGCCAGTCAGGGGGCAGTTGAGCAGTTCTTC
CASQGAVEQFF
>-|TRBD2|TRBV14|TRBJ2-7
TGTGCCAGCAGCCAGGGACTAGCGGGAGCGTACGAGCAGTACTTC
CASSQGLAGAYEQYF
>-|TRBD1|TRBV7-2|TRBJ1-1
TGTGCCAGCAGCCTTGACAGGGGCACTGAAGCTTTCTTT
CASSLDRGTEAFF
>-|-|TRBV13|TRBJ2-5
TGTGCCAGCAGCTTAGGCGAGGCGGAGACCCAGTACTTC
CASSLGEAETQYF
>-|TRBD2|TRBV19|TRBJ2-1
TGTGCCAGTAGTACTACGGCGGCTAGCGGGAGTTTTAATGAGCAGTTCTTC
CASSTTAASGSFNEQFF
>-|-|TRBV6-6|TRBJ1-3
TGTGCCAGCTCTAAGCGGCAGGATAGCTCTGGAAACACCATATATTTT
CASSKRQDSSGNTIYF